The rows below give T cell receptor beta chains drawn from one sample of a study of T cell responses to AZD1222 COVID-19 vaccine. The data were produced by immunoSEQ multiplex PCR, yet TCRdb's version contains in-frame clones alone and is incomplete. The table has around 94,000 clones, less than 90% seen once. The input for sequencing was peripheral blood, taken on day 0 of AZD1222 vaccination. Receptor source: an adult in good health. The CDR3 runs from the conserved cysteine through the conserved F or W. The order of the fields is D gene, J gene, V gene, clone size, CDR3 DNA, CDR3 protein. The D gene is left open where the match is weak. Clone size is stated in some rows and not others, as once, few, many or a class when expanded.

D: NA; J: TRBJ2-3; V: TRBV7-2; size: NA; DNA: TGTGCCAGCAGCTTAGGTCGACAGCGAGATACGCAGTATTTT; CDR3: CASSLGRQRDTQYF
D: TRBD1; J: TRBJ1-1; V: TRBV5-1; size: NA; DNA: TGCGCCAGCAGCCCCGGGACAGGGGGAACTGAAGCTTTCTTT; CDR3: CASSPGTGGTEAFF
D: NA; J: TRBJ1-5; V: TRBV12-3/TRBV12-4; size: NA; DNA: TGTGCCAGCAGTCTGGACAGAGGAAAGCCCCAGCATTTT; CDR3: CASSLDRGKPQHF
D: TRBD1; J: TRBJ1-3; V: TRBV11-3; size: NA; DNA: TGTGCCAGCAGCTCGGACAGGAACTCTGGAAACACCATATATTTT; CDR3: CASSSDRNSGNTIYF
D: NA; J: TRBJ2-7; V: TRBV23-1; size: NA; DNA: TGCGCCGGACCCGGGTCCCCCGGTGTCGAGCAGTACTTC; CDR3: CAGPGSPGVEQYF
D: NA; J: TRBJ1-2; V: TRBV7-2; size: few; DNA: TGTGCCAGCAGCTTAGCGGTGCAGAACTATGGCTACACCTTC; CDR3: CASSLAVQNYGYTF
D: TRBD1; J: TRBJ1-2; V: TRBV6-2/TRBV6-3; size: NA; DNA: TGTGCCAGCAGCCCTCATACAGGGGAAAACGACTATGGCTACACCTTC; CDR3: CASSPHTGENDYGYTF
D: TRBD2; J: TRBJ2-7; V: TRBV28; size: few; DNA: TGTGCCAGCAGCCTCACTAGCGGACAACACTACGAGCAGTACTTC; CDR3: CASSLTSGQHYEQYF
D: TRBD1; J: TRBJ1-6; V: TRBV5-8; size: once; DNA: TGTGCCAGCAGCCCGCGGACAGGGAGTTCACCCCTCCACTTT; CDR3: CASSPRTGSSPLHF
D: TRBD2; J: TRBJ2-1; V: TRBV6-5; size: NA; DNA: TGTGCCAGCAGGACGAGCGGGGGTAAGAATGAGCAGTTCTTC; CDR3: CASRTSGGKNEQFF
D: NA; J: TRBJ2-1; V: TRBV13; size: NA; DNA: TGTGCCAGCAGCTTGGTCCATGAGCAGTTCTTC; CDR3: CASSLVHEQFF
D: NA; J: TRBJ1-2; V: TRBV11-2; size: NA; DNA: TGTGCCAGCAGCTTAGATCGGGGGCAAGATGGCTACACCTTC; CDR3: CASSLDRGQDGYTF
D: NA; J: TRBJ2-4; V: TRBV29-1; size: NA; DNA: TGCAGCGTTGGGGACGTAGCCAAAAACATTCAGTACTTC; CDR3: CSVGDVAKNIQYF
D: NA; J: TRBJ1-5; V: TRBV10-3; size: NA; DNA: TGTGCCACAGCCGGGGCCCAGAATCAGCCCCAGCATTTT; CDR3: CATAGAQNQPQHF
D: TRBD1; J: TRBJ2-7; V: TRBV5-8; size: NA; DNA: TGTGCCAGCAGCTCGGGGACAGGTCTGGGGTACGAGCAGTACTTC; CDR3: CASSSGTGLGYEQYF
D: TRBD1; J: TRBJ1-2; V: TRBV19; size: NA; DNA: TGTGCCAGTAGTACGACAGGGGGAAGCAGCTATGGCTACACCTTC; CDR3: CASSTTGGSSYGYTF
D: NA; J: TRBJ1-5; V: TRBV28; size: NA; DNA: TGTGCCAGCAGTTCCTCGGGGGGCCCCGAAAATCAGCCCCAGCATTTT; CDR3: CASSSSGGPENQPQHF
D: TRBD1; J: TRBJ1-1; V: TRBV5-1; size: NA; DNA: TGCGCCAGCAGCTTTGACAGGGGGAACACTGAAGCTTTCTTT; CDR3: CASSFDRGNTEAFF
D: TRBD1; J: TRBJ1-1; V: TRBV6-1; size: NA; DNA: TGTGCCAGCAGTGAAATGGCAGGGGGTTTAGGGGCTGAAGCTTTCTTT; CDR3: CASSEMAGGLGAEAFF
D: NA; J: TRBJ2-7; V: TRBV4-1; size: NA; DNA: TGCGCCAGCAGCCATCAATCGGTGAGCTCCTACGAGCAGTACTTC; CDR3: CASSHQSVSSYEQYF
D: TRBD1; J: TRBJ2-2; V: TRBV18; size: NA; DNA: TGTGCCAGCTCACCATCGAGGACAGGGGGAAACCCCGGGGAGCTGTTTTTT; CDR3: CASSPSRTGGNPGELFF
D: NA; J: TRBJ2-1; V: TRBV6-5; size: NA; DNA: TGTGCCAGCAGTTACTCGAGAGGGGGGGCAGGGGAGCAGTTCTTC; CDR3: CASSYSRGGAGEQFF
D: NA; J: TRBJ1-4; V: TRBV5-5; size: NA; DNA: TGTGCCAGCAGCTGGGACGCCGAAAAACTGTTTTTT; CDR3: CASSWDAEKLFF
D: TRBD2; J: TRBJ2-5; V: TRBV28; size: NA; DNA: TGTGCCAGCAGCCAAGGGACTAGCGGGGCTAAGACCCAGTACTTC; CDR3: CASSQGTSGAKTQYF
D: NA; J: TRBJ1-1; V: TRBV28; size: NA; DNA: TGTGCCAGCAGGGAGAAGACTGAAGCTTTCTTT; CDR3: CASREKTEAFF
D: NA; J: TRBJ1-6; V: TRBV28; size: NA; DNA: TGTGCCAGCAGACTGAGTGGGCCAGCTTATAATTCACCCCTCCACTTT; CDR3: CASRLSGPAYNSPLHF
D: NA; J: TRBJ1-3; V: TRBV29-1; size: once; DNA: TGCAGCGTTCGGTTTAGGGGGGGCTCTGGAAACACCATATATTTT; CDR3: CSVRFRGGSGNTIYF
D: TRBD1; J: TRBJ2-7; V: TRBV5-1; size: NA; DNA: TGCGCCAGCCTTTCCGGGACAGGGGAAAACGAGCAGTACTTC; CDR3: CASLSGTGENEQYF
D: NA; J: TRBJ1-5; V: TRBV14; size: NA; DNA: TGTGCCAGCAGCCAAGGTTTAGGACAGCCCCAGCATTTT; CDR3: CASSQGLGQPQHF
D: NA; J: TRBJ1-1; V: TRBV11-3; size: NA; DNA: TGTGCCAGCAGCCTGGGGCCGAAAAAAAAAGAACCTATGAACACTGAAGCTTTCTTT; CDR3: CASSLGPKKKEPMNTEAFF
D: NA; J: TRBJ1-3; V: TRBV7-2; size: NA; DNA: TGTGCCAGCAGCTTAACTATCTCTGGAAACACCATATATTTT; CDR3: CASSLTISGNTIYF
D: NA; J: TRBJ1-6; V: TRBV9; size: NA; DNA: TGTGCCAGCAGCGTAGACCCCTCCGGTTCACCCCTCCACTTT; CDR3: CASSVDPSGSPLHF
D: TRBD2; J: TRBJ2-5; V: TRBV5-1; size: NA; DNA: TGCGCCAGCAGCTCCTTGACTAGCGGGAGGGAGACCCAGTACTTC; CDR3: CASSSLTSGRETQYF
D: NA; J: TRBJ1-5; V: TRBV28; size: NA; DNA: TGTGCCAGCAGTTTCTTGACAGCGAATCAGCCCCAGCATTTT; CDR3: CASSFLTANQPQHF
D: TRBD1; J: TRBJ1-3; V: TRBV7-2; size: NA; DNA: TGTGCCAGCAGCTGGGACAGGGCTGGAAACACCATATATTTT; CDR3: CASSWDRAGNTIYF
D: TRBD1; J: TRBJ1-1; V: TRBV27; size: NA; DNA: TGTGCCAGCAACCGACTCGTAGGGGGACAGGGGAGAACTGAAGCTTTCTTT; CDR3: CASNRLVGGQGRTEAFF
D: NA; J: TRBJ1-4; V: TRBV6-1; size: NA; DNA: TGTGCCAGCAGTGATACAGGGAACCTTAATGAAAAACTGTTTTTT; CDR3: CASSDTGNLNEKLFF
D: NA; J: TRBJ2-5; V: TRBV5-6; size: few; DNA: TGTGCCAGCAGCTTGTTGGAGACCCAGTACTTC; CDR3: CASSLLETQYF
D: NA; J: TRBJ2-7; V: TRBV5-1; size: NA; DNA: TGCGCCAGCAGCTTGGATACAGGCTACGAGCAGTACTTC; CDR3: CASSLDTGYEQYF
D: TRBD2; J: TRBJ2-5; V: TRBV5-4; size: NA; DNA: TGTGCCAGCAGACGTACGGAGCGGGGGGCCGGAGAGACCCAGTACTTC; CDR3: CASRRTERGAGETQYF